The rows below give T cell receptor beta chains drawn from one sample of a study of PD-L1 blockade in urothelial cancer. Clones were sequenced by immunoSEQ multiplex PCR, and TCRdb holds only the in-frame ones, with some missing. The data contain tens of thousands of clones, under 90% of them singletons. Sequencing used PBMCs, obtained around atezolizumab (anti-PD-L1) treatment. The receptors shown here come from a man aged 65-85 years with urothelial cancer. The CDR3 runs from the conserved cysteine through the conserved F or W. Fields, in order: clone size, J gene, V gene, D gene, CDR3 DNA, CDR3 protein. D genes are given only for firm matches. Only some rows state a clone size, as once, few, many or a class for expanded clones.

size: NA
J: TRBJ2-3
V: TRBV27
D: TRBD1
DNA: TGTGCCAGCAGTCCGTCGGACAGGGGAGTTACAGATACGCAGTATTTT
CDR3: CASSPSDRGVTDTQYF

size: NA
J: TRBJ2-7
V: TRBV13
D: NA
DNA: TGTGCCAGCAGCTCAAGGGAGGAATCCCTCTACGAGCAGTACTTC
CDR3: CASSSREESLYEQYF

size: NA
J: TRBJ2-7
V: TRBV29-1
D: NA
DNA: TGCAGCGTGTTGGGGGGTAAAAGGTCCTACGAGCAGTACTTC
CDR3: CSVLGGKRSYEQYF

size: once
J: TRBJ2-7
V: TRBV5-5
D: TRBD1
DNA: TGTGCCAGCAGCAGGGACAGGGCATTCTACGAGCAGTACTTC
CDR3: CASSRDRAFYEQYF

size: NA
J: TRBJ2-1
V: TRBV5-6
D: NA
DNA: TGTGCCAGCAGCTTGGGGGGCAGGGAGGATGAGCAGTTCTTC
CDR3: CASSLGGREDEQFF

size: NA
J: TRBJ2-1
V: TRBV19
D: NA
DNA: TGTGCCAGTAGTATAGATCCCCAGTACAATGAGCAGTTCTTC
CDR3: CASSIDPQYNEQFF

size: medium-sized
J: TRBJ1-2
V: TRBV6-6
D: TRBD1
DNA: TGTGCCAGCAGTTACACCGGACAGGGAGGTGAGGGCTACACCTTC
CDR3: CASSYTGQGGEGYTF

size: NA
J: TRBJ1-1
V: TRBV5-6
D: TRBD1
DNA: TGTGCCAGCAGCGATTGGGGACAGGGTAACACTGAAGCTTTCTTT
CDR3: CASSDWGQGNTEAFF

size: NA
J: TRBJ2-5
V: TRBV30
D: TRBD1
DNA: TGTGCCTGGGACAGGGGGCCGGGTAAGACCCAGTACTTC
CDR3: CAWDRGPGKTQYF

size: NA
J: TRBJ2-3
V: TRBV28
D: NA
DNA: TGTGCCAGCAGTTTGAACGTACGGGGAACAGATACGCAGTATTTT
CDR3: CASSLNVRGTDTQYF

size: NA
J: TRBJ2-1
V: TRBV9
D: NA
DNA: TGTGCCAGCAGCGGTACTAGCTCGGCAAGTGAGCAGTTCTTC
CDR3: CASSGTSSASEQFF

size: few
J: TRBJ2-1
V: TRBV4-1
D: NA
DNA: TGCGCCAGCAGCCAAGAGCGGTTAAGCTCCTACAATGAGCAGTTCTTC
CDR3: CASSQERLSSYNEQFF

size: NA
J: TRBJ2-7
V: TRBV13
D: TRBD2
DNA: TGTGCCAGCAGCTTCAGCGGGAAGAGGTACGAGCAGTACTTC
CDR3: CASSFSGKRYEQYF

size: few
J: TRBJ1-2
V: TRBV27
D: NA
DNA: TGTGCCAGCAGTTTAGTAGCCGCAACCAAAGGCTATGGCTACACCTTC
CDR3: CASSLVAATKGYGYTF

size: NA
J: TRBJ2-1
V: TRBV6-5
D: TRBD2
DNA: TGTGCCAGCAGTTACTCCCTAGCGGGCGATGAGCAGTTCTTC
CDR3: CASSYSLAGDEQFF

size: NA
J: TRBJ1-2
V: TRBV14
D: NA
DNA: TGTGCCAGCAGCCAAGGCGGGACGGTATATGGCTACACCTTC
CDR3: CASSQGGTVYGYTF

size: few
J: TRBJ1-1
V: TRBV7-9
D: NA
DNA: TGTGCCAGCAGCTTAGGGCAGTCGAACACTGAAGCTTTCTTT
CDR3: CASSLGQSNTEAFF